These T cell receptor beta chains were read from a single sample in a study of T cell responses to AZD1222 COVID-19 vaccine. This table comes from immunoSEQ multiplex PCR, and its TCRdb copy is limited to in-frame clones, with some not included. The sample includes 110,000 to 150,000 clones, 88% seen only once; the top ten take around 3.3%. Sequencing was performed on peripheral blood, taken on day 0 of AZD1222 vaccination. These TCRs come from an adult in good health. The CDR3 runs from the conserved cysteine through the conserved F or W. D genes are given only for firm matches. The listing skips clone size in some rows; elsewhere it reads once, few, many or a size class.

D gene: .; clone size: .; J gene: TRBJ1-3; V gene: TRBV4-3; CDR3 DNA: TGCGCCAGCAGCCAAGATTCAGGGCCTGGAAACACCATATATTTT; CDR3 protein: CASSQDSGPGNTIYF
D gene: TRBD2; clone size: few; J gene: TRBJ2-6; V gene: TRBV7-8; CDR3 DNA: TGTGCCAGCAGCTTAGTTCGTTTGCCGGGACTAGCGGGAGGGCGCGGGGCCAACGTCCTGACTTTC; CDR3 protein: CASSLVRLPGLAGGRGANVLTF
D gene: TRBD2; clone size: once; J gene: TRBJ2-1; V gene: TRBV7-3; CDR3 DNA: TGTGCCAGCAGCTCCCCACTAGCGGGAGGGCCCGATGAGCAGTTCTTC; CDR3 protein: CASSSPLAGGPDEQFF
D gene: .; clone size: .; J gene: TRBJ1-2; V gene: TRBV23-1; CDR3 DNA: TGCGCCAGCAGTCCCTGGCGGGGGGGGCAGGGCTATGGCTACACCTTC; CDR3 protein: CASSPWRGGQGYGYTF
D gene: TRBD2; clone size: .; J gene: TRBJ2-2; V gene: TRBV5-8; CDR3 DNA: TGTGCCAGCAGCGCCGGGGGGGGTTTCGCCTCGAACACCGGGGAGCTGTTTTTT; CDR3 protein: CASSAGGGFASNTGELFF
D gene: .; clone size: .; J gene: TRBJ1-2; V gene: TRBV5-4; CDR3 DNA: TGTGCCAGCAGCACGGACGGTATAAATGACTACACCTTC; CDR3 protein: CASSTDGINDYTF
D gene: .; clone size: .; J gene: TRBJ2-1; V gene: TRBV11-3; CDR3 DNA: TGTGCCAGCAGCTTAGGGTCTCGATCCTACAATGAGCAGTTCTTC; CDR3 protein: CASSLGSRSYNEQFF
D gene: .; clone size: .; J gene: TRBJ2-7; V gene: TRBV18; CDR3 DNA: TGTGCCAGCTGTAGCAGTAGGGGAACCGAGCAGTACTTC; CDR3 protein: CASCSSRGTEQYF
D gene: TRBD2; clone size: .; J gene: TRBJ2-3; V gene: TRBV7-9; CDR3 DNA: TGTGCCAGCAGCGAACCCCCGGGACTAGCGGACCTCACAGATACGCAGTATTTT; CDR3 protein: CASSEPPGLADLTDTQYF
D gene: TRBD2; clone size: .; J gene: TRBJ2-3; V gene: TRBV2; CDR3 DNA: TGTGCCAGCGCGGGGGAGTATAGAGATACGCAGTATTTT; CDR3 protein: CASAGEYRDTQYF
D gene: TRBD1; clone size: .; J gene: TRBJ2-1; V gene: TRBV24-1; CDR3 DNA: TGTGCCACCAGTGACCGTCGCGGACAGGGTAGCCACAATGAGCAGTTCTTC; CDR3 protein: CATSDRRGQGSHNEQFF
D gene: .; clone size: .; J gene: TRBJ2-1; V gene: TRBV20-1; CDR3 DNA: TGCAGTGCTAGTGATCGGGGGAATAACAATGAGCAGTTCTTC; CDR3 protein: CSASDRGNNNEQFF
D gene: TRBD1; clone size: once; J gene: TRBJ2-7; V gene: TRBV7-3; CDR3 DNA: TGTGCCAGCAGCCCAAGTAGGACAGGGGGTACGGGAGAGCAGTACTTC; CDR3 protein: CASSPSRTGGTGEQYF
D gene: .; clone size: .; J gene: TRBJ1-2; V gene: TRBV27; CDR3 DNA: TGTGCCAGCAGAACGTCGGACGGCAACTATGGCTACACCTTC; CDR3 protein: CASRTSDGNYGYTF
D gene: TRBD2; clone size: .; J gene: TRBJ2-3; V gene: TRBV9; CDR3 DNA: TGTGCCAGCAGCCCGAGGGGATCTAGCGGGAGTATTTTCACAGATACGCAGTATTTT; CDR3 protein: CASSPRGSSGSIFTDTQYF
D gene: TRBD1; clone size: .; J gene: TRBJ2-6; V gene: TRBV29-1; CDR3 DNA: TGCAGCGTATCGGGACAGGGTGCTGGGGCCAACGTCCTGACTTTC; CDR3 protein: CSVSGQGAGANVLTF
D gene: .; clone size: .; J gene: TRBJ2-3; V gene: TRBV6-4; CDR3 DNA: TGTGCCAGCAGTGACGAACATACGCAGTATTTT; CDR3 protein: CASSDEHTQYF